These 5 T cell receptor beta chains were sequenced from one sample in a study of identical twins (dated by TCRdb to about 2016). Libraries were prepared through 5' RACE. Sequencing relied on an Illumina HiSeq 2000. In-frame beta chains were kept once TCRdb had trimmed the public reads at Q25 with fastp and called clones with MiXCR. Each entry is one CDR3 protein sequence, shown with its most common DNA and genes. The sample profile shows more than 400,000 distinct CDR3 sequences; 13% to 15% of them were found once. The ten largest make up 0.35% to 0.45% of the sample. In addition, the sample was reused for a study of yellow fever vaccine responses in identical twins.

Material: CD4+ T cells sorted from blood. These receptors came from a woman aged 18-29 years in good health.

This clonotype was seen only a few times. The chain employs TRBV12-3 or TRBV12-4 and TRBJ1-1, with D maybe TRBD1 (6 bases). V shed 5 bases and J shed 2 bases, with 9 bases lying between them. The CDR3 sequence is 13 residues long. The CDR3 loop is CASSGTSNTEAFF. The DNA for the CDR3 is TGTGCCAGCAGTGGGACATCCAACACTGAAGCTTTCTTT.

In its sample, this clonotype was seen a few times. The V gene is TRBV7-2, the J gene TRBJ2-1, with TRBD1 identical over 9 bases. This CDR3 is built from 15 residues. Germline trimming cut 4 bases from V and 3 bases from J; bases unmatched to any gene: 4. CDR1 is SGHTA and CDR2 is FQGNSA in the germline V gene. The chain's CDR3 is CASSSWGQGYNEQFF. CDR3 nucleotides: TGTGCCAGCAGCTCGTGGGGACAGGGCTACAATGAGCAGTTCTTC. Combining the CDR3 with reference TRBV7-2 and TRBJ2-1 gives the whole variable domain GAGVSQSPSNKVTEKGKDVELRCDPISGHTALYWYRQSLGQGLEFLIYFQGNSAPDKSGLPSDRFSAERTGGSVSTLTIQRTQQEDSAVYLCASSSWGQGYNEQFFGPGTRLTVL.

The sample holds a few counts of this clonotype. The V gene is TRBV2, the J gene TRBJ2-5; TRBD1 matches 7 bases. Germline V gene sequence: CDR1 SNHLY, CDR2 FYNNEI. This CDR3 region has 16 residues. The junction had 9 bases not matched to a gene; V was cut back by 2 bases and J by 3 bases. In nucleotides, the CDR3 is TGTGCCAGCAGTGAACCGGTAGGGACAGAGAAAGAGACCCAGTACTTC. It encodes CASSEPVGTEKETQYF.

CDR3 residues: CASSQGQGGELFF. For the CDR3, the DNA is TGTGCCAGCAGCCAAGGACAGGGAGGGGAGCTGTTTTTT. The rearrangement joins TRBV3-1 to TRBJ2-2, with 7 bases aligning to TRBD1. J was trimmed by 8 bases and V by 1 base; bases with no gene match: 1. From germline, CDR1 is LGHDT and CDR2 YNNKEL (reference sequence). The CDR3 length is 13 residues.

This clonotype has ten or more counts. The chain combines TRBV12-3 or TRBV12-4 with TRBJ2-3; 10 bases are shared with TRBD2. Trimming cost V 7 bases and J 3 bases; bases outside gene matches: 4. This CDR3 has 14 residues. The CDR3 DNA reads TGTGCCAGCACCTCGGGACTAGCGACAGATACGCAGTATTTT. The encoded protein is CASTSGLATDTQYF.